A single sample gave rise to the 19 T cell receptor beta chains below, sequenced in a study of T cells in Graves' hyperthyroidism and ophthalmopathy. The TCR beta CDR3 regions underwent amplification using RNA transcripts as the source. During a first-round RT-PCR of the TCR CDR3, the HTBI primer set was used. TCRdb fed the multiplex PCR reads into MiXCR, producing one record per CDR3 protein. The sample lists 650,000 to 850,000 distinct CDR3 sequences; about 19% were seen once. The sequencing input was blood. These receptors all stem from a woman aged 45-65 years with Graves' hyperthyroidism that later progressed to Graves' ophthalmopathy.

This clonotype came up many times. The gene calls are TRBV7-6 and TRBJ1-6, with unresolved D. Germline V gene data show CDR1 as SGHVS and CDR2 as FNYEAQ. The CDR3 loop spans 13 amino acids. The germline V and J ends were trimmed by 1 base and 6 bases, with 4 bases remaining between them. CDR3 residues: CASSLGLNSPLHF. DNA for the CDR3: TGTGCCAGCAGCTTAGGGCTTAATTCACCCCTCCACTTT.

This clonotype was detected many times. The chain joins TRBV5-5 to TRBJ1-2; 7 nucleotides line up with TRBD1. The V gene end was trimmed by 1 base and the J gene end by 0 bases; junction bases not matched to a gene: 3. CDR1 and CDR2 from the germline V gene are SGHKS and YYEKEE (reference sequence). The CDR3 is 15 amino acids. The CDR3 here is CASSLTGEANYGYTF. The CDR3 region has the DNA TGTGCCAGCAGCTTGACAGGGGAGGCTAACTATGGCTACACCTTC.

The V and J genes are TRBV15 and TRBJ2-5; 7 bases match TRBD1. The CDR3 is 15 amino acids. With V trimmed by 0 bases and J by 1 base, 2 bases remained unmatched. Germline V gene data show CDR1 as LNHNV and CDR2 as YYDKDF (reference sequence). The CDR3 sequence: CATSRDPGGQETQYF. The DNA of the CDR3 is TGTGCCACCAGCAGAGATCCAGGGGGCCAAGAGACCCAGTACTTC.

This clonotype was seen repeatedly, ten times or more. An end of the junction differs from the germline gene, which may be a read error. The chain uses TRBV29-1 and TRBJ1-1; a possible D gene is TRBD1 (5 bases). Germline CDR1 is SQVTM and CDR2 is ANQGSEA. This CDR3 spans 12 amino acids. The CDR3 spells CSVEGTIHEAFF. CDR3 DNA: TGCAGCGTGGAAGGGACCATCCATGAAGCTTTCTTT.

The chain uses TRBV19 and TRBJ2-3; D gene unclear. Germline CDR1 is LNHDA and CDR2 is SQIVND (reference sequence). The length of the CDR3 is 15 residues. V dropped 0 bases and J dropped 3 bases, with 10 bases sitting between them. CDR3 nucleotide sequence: TGTGCCAGTAGTATAGATCGAATGGGGACAGATACGCAGTATTTT. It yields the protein CASSIDRMGTDTQYF.

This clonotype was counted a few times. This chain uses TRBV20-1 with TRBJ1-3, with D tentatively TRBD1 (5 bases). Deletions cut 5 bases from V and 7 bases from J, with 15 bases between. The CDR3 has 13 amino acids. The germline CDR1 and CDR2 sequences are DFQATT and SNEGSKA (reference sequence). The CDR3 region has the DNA TGCAGTGCTTACCCCGACAGCGGGAACACCATATATTTT. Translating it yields CSAYPDSGNTIYF.

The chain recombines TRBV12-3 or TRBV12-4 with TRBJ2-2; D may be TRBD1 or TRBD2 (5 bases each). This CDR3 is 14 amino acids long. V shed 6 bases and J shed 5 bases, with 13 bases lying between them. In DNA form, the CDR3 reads TGTGCCAGCAGGACACGTGGGGGTACCGGGGAGCTGTTTTTT. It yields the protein CASRTRGGTGELFF.

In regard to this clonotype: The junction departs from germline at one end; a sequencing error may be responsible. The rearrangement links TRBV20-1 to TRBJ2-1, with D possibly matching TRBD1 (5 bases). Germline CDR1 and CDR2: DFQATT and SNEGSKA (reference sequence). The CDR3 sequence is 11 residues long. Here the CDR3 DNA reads TGCAGTGCTGACAGAGACAGAACACGGCTCTTC. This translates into CSADRDRTRLF.

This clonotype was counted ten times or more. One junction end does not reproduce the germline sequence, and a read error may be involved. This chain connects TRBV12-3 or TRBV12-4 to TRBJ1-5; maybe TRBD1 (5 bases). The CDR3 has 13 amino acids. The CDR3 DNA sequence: TGTGCCAGCAGCTTAGGCAGGGACCAGCCCCAGCATTTT. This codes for CASSLGRDQPQHF.

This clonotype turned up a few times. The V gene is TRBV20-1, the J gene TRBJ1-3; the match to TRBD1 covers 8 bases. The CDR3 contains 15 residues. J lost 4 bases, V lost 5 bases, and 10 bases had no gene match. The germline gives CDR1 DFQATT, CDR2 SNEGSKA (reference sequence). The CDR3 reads CSALKDREVGNTIYF. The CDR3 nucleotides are TGCAGTGCTCTTAAGGACAGGGAAGTCGGAAACACCATATATTTT.

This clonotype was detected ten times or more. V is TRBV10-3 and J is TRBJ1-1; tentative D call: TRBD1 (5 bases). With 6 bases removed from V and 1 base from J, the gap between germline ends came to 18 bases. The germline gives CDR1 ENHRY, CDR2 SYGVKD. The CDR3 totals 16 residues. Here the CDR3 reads CAIRSFLRDGNTEAFF. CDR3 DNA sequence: TGTGCCATCAGATCCTTCCTCCGGGACGGGAACACTGAAGCTTTCTTT.

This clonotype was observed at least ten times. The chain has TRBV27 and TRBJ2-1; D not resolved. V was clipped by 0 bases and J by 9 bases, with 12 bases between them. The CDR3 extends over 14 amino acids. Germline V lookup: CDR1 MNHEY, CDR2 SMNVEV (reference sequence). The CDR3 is CASSLSDFGSEQFF. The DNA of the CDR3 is TGTGCCAGCAGTTTATCTGACTTCGGTTCTGAGCAGTTCTTC.

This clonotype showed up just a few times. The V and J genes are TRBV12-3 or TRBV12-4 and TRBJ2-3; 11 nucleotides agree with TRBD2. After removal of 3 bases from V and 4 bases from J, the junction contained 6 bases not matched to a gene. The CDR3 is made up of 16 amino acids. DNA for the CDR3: TGTGCCAGCAGTTTTAAGCTAGCGGGGGGTTCAGATACGCAGTATTTT. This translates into CASSFKLAGGSDTQYF.

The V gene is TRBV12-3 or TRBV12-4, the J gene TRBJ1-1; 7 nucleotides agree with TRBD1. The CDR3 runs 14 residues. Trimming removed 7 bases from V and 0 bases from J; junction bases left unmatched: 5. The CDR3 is CASNDRALNTEAFF. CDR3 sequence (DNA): TGTGCCAGCAATGACAGGGCCTTGAACACTGAAGCTTTCTTT.

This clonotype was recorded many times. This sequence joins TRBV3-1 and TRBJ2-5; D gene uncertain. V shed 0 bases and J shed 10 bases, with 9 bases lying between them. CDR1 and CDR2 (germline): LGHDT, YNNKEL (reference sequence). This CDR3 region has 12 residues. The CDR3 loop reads CASSQDRLGQYF. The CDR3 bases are TGTGCCAGCAGCCAAGATCGATTGGGCCAGTACTTC.

The CDR3 coding sequence is TGTGCTAGTGGCCTAGACGGCGGTGATTGGGGTACGCAGTATTTT. The encoded protein is CASGLDGGDWGTQYF. The chain has TRBV12-5 and TRBJ2-3; D remains ambiguous. Trimming shortened V by 6 bases and J by 8 bases, and 21 bases separated the two germline ends. The germline CDR1 and CDR2 sequences are LGHNT and FRNRAP. The CDR3 has 15 amino acids.

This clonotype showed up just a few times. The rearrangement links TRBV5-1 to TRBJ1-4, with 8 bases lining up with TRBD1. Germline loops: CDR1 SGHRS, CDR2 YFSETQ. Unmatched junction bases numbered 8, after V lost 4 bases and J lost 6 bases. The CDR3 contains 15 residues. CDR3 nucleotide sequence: TGCGCCAGCAGCATAGACAGGGGAACGGATGAAAAACTGTTTTTT. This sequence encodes CASSIDRGTDEKLFF.

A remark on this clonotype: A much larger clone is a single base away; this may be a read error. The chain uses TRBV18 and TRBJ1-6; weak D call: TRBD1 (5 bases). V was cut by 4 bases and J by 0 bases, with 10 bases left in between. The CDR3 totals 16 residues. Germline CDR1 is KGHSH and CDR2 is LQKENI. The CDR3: CASSRMGGSYNSPLHF. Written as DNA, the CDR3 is TGTGCCAGCTCACGAATGGGGGGCTCCTATAATTCACCCCTCCACTTT. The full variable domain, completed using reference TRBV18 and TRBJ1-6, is NAGVMQNPRHLVRRRGQEARLRCSPMKGHSHVYWYRQLPEEGLKFMVYLQKENIIDESGMPKERFSAEFPKEGPSILRIQQVVRGDSAAYFCASSRMGGSYNSPLHFGNGTRLTVT.

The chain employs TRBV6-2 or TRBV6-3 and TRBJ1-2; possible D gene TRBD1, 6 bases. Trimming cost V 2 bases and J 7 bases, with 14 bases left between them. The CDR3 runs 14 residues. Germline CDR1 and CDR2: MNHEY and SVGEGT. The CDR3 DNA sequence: TGTGCCAGCAGTTACGGGGGGGCCTCCCGTGGCTACACCTTC. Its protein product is CASSYGGASRGYTF.